This is a list of T cell receptor beta chains from one sample in a study of T cells in Graves' hyperthyroidism and ophthalmopathy. TCRdb reanalysed the multiplex PCR reads using MiXCR and keeps one entry per CDR3 protein. The sample records more than 500,000 distinct CDR3 sequences, approximately 44% being singletons. Sequenced: peripheral blood or thyroid tissue (not recorded which). The receptor set was obtained from an adult woman with Graves' disease, either hyperthyroidism or ophthalmopathy (not recorded which). Both conserved end residues are part of each CDR3. A D gene is named only where the DNA matches it firmly. Size is stated for part of the rows, as once, few or many counts, or as a class when the clone is expanded.

CDR3 DNA	CDR3 protein	J gene	clone size	V gene	D gene
TGTGCCAGCAGTGAACAACAGGGTCGTAGCGGCTACACCTTC	CASSEQQGRSGYTF	TRBJ1-2	NA	TRBV2	NA
TGCAGCGGTGGCTCCAAGACCCCGTACTTC	CSGGSKTPYF	TRBJ2-5	NA	TRBV29-1	NA
TGTGCCAGTACCCCCCCGAGGGCAGGGGGCCTACGCAGCAATCAGCCCCAGCATTTT	CASTPPRAGGLRSNQPQHF	TRBJ1-5	NA	TRBV19	TRBD1
TGCAGTGCCCGTAAGGACCACAATGAGCAGTTCTTC	CSARKDHNEQFF	TRBJ2-1	NA	TRBV20-1	NA
TGCGCCAGCAGCCCATACCAGGGGGTCGAAAAACTGTTTTTT	CASSPYQGVEKLFF	TRBJ1-4	NA	TRBV5-1	TRBD1
TGCAGTGCCATCCTAGAGTCCTACAATGAGCAGTTCTTC	CSAILESYNEQFF	TRBJ2-1	once	TRBV20-1	NA
TGTGCCACCAGCAGGGGGTCCAGAAATTCACCCCTCCACTTT	CATSRGSRNSPLHF	TRBJ1-6	NA	TRBV15	NA
TGTGCCAGCAGCTTATGGACAGGCAACTATGGCTACACCTTC	CASSLWTGNYGYTF	TRBJ1-2	NA	TRBV7-3	TRBD1
TGCAGTGCTAGACCCCCTCAAGCGACAACTACCTCACCCCTCCACTTT	CSARPPQATTTSPLHF	TRBJ1-6	many	TRBV20-1	NA
TGTGCCGGCCACAGATGGAGCGAGCAGTACTTC	CAGHRWSEQYF	TRBJ2-7	many	TRBV9	NA
TGTGCCAGCAGTGAGGTGGACAGGATTTATGGCTACACCTTC	CASSEVDRIYGYTF	TRBJ1-2	NA	TRBV25-1	TRBD1
TGTGCCAGCAGCCAGGGGACAGAGTTTCTAGGAAACACCATATATTTT	CASSQGTEFLGNTIYF	TRBJ1-3	once	TRBV7-9	TRBD1
TGTGCCAGCAGCCCCCTTTCAGGGAACATTTCTCCCTCCTACGAGCAGTACTTC	CASSPLSGNISPSYEQYF	TRBJ2-7	NA	TRBV9	NA
TGTGCCAGCAGCCTGGGACTGAAAAACACCATATATTTT	CASSLGLKNTIYF	TRBJ1-3	many	TRBV25-1	NA
TGTGCCAGCAGCTTGGATGGAGGGAATTATAATTCACCCCTCCACTTT	CASSLDGGNYNSPLHF	TRBJ1-6	many	TRBV5-8	NA
TGTGCCAGCAGCTTCTACCTCTCACGTAGGGTAGCTTTCTTT	CASSFYLSRRVAFF	TRBJ1-1	many	TRBV12-3/TRBV12-4	NA
TGCGCCAGCAGCCCCGGACCGTTGAGCAATCAGCCCCAGCATTTT	CASSPGPLSNQPQHF	TRBJ1-5	many	TRBV5-1	NA
TGTGCCAGCAGCCTCCTGACAGGGGGCTTCAACGAGCAGTACTTC	CASSLLTGGFNEQYF	TRBJ2-7	many	TRBV7-9	TRBD1
TGCAGTGCGGAAAGAGGCGCCTCAGGGGCCTACGAGCAGTACTTC	CSAERGASGAYEQYF	TRBJ2-7	many	TRBV20-1	NA
TGTGCCACCAGGGGGGAAAGCTCCTACGAGCAGTACTTC	CATRGESSYEQYF	TRBJ2-7	few	TRBV15	NA
TGTGCCAGCAGCCAAGTCGGCACCCCAGGGGATGGCTACACCTTC	CASSQVGTPGDGYTF	TRBJ1-2	many	TRBV4-2	NA
TGCGCCAGCAGCCCTGTAGGGTTAAGGGAGCTGTTTTTT	CASSPVGLRELFF	TRBJ2-2	many	TRBV4-1	NA
TGTGCCAGCTCACAGGGTTGGGGCACAGATACGCAGTATTTT	CASSQGWGTDTQYF	TRBJ2-3	NA	TRBV25-1	NA
TGTGCCAGCGGAAGCCCGGGAGACCCACCCTACGAGCAGTACTTC	CASGSPGDPPYEQYF	TRBJ2-7	NA	TRBV28	NA
TGTGCCAGCAGTTTTGATCCGTTCTATGGCTACACCTTC	CASSFDPFYGYTF	TRBJ1-2	many	TRBV12-3/TRBV12-4	NA
TGTGCCACCCAGGGGCCAGCAGCTAACTATGGCTACACCTTC	CATQGPAANYGYTF	TRBJ1-2	NA	TRBV24-1	NA
TGTGCCACCACCGCCGGGACAGGAGTCTACGAGCAGTACTTC	CATTAGTGVYEQYF	TRBJ2-7	NA	TRBV19	TRBD1
TGTGCCAGCAGCCCAAGTGGAGGGCTTGGGGCCAACGTCCTGACTTTC	CASSPSGGLGANVLTF	TRBJ2-6	many	TRBV7-6	NA